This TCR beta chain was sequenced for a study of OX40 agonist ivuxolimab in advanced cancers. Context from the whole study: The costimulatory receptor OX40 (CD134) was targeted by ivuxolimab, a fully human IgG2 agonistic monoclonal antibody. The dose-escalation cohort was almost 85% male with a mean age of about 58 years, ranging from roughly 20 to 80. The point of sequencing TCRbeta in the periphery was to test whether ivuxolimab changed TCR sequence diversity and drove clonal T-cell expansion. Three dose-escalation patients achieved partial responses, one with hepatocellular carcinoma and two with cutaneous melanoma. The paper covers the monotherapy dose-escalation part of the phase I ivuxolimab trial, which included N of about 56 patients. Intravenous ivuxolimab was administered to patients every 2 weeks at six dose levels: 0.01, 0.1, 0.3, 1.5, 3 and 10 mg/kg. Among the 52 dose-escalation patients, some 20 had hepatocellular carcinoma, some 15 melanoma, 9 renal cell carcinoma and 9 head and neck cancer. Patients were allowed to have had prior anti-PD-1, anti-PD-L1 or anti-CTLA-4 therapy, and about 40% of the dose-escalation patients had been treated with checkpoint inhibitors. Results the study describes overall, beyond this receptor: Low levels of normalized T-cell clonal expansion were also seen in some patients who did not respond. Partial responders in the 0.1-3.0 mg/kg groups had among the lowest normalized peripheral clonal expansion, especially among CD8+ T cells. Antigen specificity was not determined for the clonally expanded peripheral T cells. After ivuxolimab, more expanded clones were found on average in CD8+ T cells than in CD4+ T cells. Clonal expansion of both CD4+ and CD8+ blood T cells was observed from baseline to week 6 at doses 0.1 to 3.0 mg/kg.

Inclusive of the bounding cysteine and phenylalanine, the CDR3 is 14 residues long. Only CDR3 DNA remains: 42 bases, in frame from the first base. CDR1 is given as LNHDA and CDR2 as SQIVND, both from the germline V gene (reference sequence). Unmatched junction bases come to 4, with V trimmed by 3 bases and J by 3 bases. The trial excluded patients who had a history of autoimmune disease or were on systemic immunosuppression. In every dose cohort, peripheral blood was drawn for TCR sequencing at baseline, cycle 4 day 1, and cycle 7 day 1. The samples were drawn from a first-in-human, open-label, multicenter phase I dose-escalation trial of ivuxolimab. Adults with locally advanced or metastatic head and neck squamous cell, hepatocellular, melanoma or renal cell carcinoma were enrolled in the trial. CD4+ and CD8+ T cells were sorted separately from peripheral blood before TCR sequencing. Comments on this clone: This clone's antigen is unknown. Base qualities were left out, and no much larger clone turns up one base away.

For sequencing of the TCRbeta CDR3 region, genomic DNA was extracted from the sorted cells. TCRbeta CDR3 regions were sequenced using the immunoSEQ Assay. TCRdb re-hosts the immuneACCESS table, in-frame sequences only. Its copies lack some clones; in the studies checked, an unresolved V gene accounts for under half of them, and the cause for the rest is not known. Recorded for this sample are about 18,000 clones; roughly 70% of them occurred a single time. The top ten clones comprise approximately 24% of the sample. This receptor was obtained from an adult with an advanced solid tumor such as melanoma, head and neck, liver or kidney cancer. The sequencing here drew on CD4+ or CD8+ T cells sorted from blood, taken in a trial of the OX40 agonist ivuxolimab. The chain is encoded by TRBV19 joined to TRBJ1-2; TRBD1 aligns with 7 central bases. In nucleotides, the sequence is TGTGCCAGTAGTATCTACAGGGGAGACTATGGCTACACCTTC. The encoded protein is CASSIYRGDYGYTF.